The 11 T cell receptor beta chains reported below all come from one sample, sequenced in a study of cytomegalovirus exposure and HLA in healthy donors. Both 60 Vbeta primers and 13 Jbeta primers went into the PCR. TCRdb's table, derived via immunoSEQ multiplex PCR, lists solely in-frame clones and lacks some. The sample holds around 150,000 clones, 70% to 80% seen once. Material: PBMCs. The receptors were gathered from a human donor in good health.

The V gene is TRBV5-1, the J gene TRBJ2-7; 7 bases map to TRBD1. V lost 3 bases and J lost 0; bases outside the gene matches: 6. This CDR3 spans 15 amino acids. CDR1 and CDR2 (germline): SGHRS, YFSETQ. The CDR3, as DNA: TGCGCCAGCAGCTACTCCAGGGGGAGCTCCTACGAGCAGTACTTC. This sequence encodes CASSYSRGSSYEQYF.

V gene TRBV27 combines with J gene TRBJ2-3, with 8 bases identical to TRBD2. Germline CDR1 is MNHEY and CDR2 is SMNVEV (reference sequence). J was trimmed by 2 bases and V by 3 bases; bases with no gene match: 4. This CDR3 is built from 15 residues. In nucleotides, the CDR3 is TGTGCCAGCAGTTTGGGTAGCGGGACCACAGATACGCAGTATTTT. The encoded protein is CASSLGSGTTDTQYF.

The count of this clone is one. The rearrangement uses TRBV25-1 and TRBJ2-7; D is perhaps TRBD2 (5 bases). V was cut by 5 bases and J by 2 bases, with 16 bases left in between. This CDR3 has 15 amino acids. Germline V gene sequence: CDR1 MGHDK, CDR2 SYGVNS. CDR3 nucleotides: TGTGCCAGCAGTTTAAGGGAGTTCCCTACCTACGAGCAGTACTTC. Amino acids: CASSLREFPTYEQYF.

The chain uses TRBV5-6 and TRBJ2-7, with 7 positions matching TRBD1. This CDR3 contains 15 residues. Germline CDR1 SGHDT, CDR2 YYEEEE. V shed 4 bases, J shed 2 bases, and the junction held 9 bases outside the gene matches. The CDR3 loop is CASSTDRERAYEQYF. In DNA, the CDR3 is TGTGCCAGCAGCACTGACAGGGAAAGGGCCTACGAGCAGTACTTC.

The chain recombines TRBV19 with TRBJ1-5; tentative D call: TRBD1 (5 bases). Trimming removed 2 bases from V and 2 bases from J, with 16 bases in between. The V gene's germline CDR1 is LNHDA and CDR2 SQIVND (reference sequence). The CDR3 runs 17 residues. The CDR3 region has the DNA TGTGCCAGTAGTATAAGGCCCCCAGGGAACGGCAATCAGCCCCAGCATTTT. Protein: CASSIRPPGNGNQPQHF.

The CDR3: CASSGWTGNYEQYF. The CDR3, as DNA: TGTGCCAGCAGTGGATGGACAGGGAACTACGAGCAGTACTTC. The chain employs TRBV6-1 and TRBJ2-7; TRBD1 matches at 8 bases. Germline CDR1 reads MNHNS; CDR2 reads SASEGT. The CDR3 has 14 amino acids. V was pared by 4 bases and J by 3 bases, with 5 bases of the junction left unmatched.

CDR3 sequence (DNA): TGTGCCAGCGCCAGGGCCACGAAATATGAGCAGTTCTTC. Translating it yields CASARATKYEQFF. The gene calls are TRBV6-1 and TRBJ2-1, with D possibly TRBD1 on 5 matching bases. This CDR3 has 13 residues. Trimming took 8 bases from V and 8 from J, leaving 16 bases between them. The germline V gene has CDR1 MNHNS and CDR2 SASEGT.

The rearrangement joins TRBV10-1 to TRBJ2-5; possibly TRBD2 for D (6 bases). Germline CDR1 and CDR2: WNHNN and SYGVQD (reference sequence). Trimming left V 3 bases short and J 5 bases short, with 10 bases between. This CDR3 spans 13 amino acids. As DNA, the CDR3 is TGCGCCAGCAGTGATGGCGGAGGGGAGACCCAGTACTTC. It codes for CASSDGGGETQYF.

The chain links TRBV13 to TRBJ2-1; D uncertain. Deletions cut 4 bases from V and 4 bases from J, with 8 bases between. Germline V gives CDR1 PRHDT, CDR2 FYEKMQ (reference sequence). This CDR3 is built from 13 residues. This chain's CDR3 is CASSWLDYNEQFF. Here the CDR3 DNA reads TGTGCCAGCAGCTGGCTCGATTACAATGAGCAGTTCTTC.

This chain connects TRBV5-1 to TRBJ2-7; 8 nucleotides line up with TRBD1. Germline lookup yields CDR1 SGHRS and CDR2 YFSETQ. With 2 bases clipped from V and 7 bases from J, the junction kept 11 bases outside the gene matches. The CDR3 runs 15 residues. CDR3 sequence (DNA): TGCGCCAGCAGCTTTTCCGGGACAGGCCCCATTGAGCAGTACTTC. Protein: CASSFSGTGPIEQYF.

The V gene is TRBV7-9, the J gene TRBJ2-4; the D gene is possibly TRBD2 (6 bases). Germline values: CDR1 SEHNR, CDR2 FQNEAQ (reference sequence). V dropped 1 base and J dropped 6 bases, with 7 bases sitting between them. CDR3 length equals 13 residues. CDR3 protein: CASSLGGGNIQYF. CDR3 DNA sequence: TGTGCCAGCAGCTTAGGGGGAGGAAACATTCAGTACTTC.